This T cell receptor beta chain emerged from a study of T-cell reconstitution after alpha-beta-depleted transplantation in children. The V gene's germline CDR1 is SGHVS and CDR2 FQNEAQ. Trimming took 0 bases from V and 5 from J; bases not matched to a gene: 4. The CDR3 totals 15 residues. Many counts were recorded for this clonotype. It was with unique molecular identifiers that the TCRbeta library was prepared. TCRdb fed the PCR reads into MiXCR, producing one record per CDR3 protein. The sample lists 200,000 to 300,000 distinct CDR3 sequences, 9.5% to 15% seen once, with over 2% in the top ten. The specimen comprised PBMCs from the stem cell graft donor, sampled from the stem cell graft. The chain recombines TRBV7-8 with TRBJ2-4; 7 bases match TRBD1. The receptor was isolated from a human donor who donated a stem cell graft to a child with acute lymphoblastic leukemia. CDR3 protein: CASSLAFGTENIQYF. The CDR3 DNA reads TGTGCCAGCAGCTTAGCATTTGGGACAGAAAACATTCAGTACTTC.